Shown below are 28 T cell receptor beta chains from a single sample sequenced in a study of cytomegalovirus exposure and HLA in healthy donors. The PCR used 60 Vbeta and 13 Jbeta primers. The assay was immunoSEQ multiplex PCR, and TCRdb's table has in-frame clones only and misses some. The sample records 180,000 or so clones, around 77% being singletons. The material sequenced was PBMCs. These receptors were obtained from a female donor in good health and CMV-seronegative.

V gene TRBV27 combines with J gene TRBJ2-5; unclear D gene. CDR1 is MNHEY and CDR2 is SMNVEV in the germline V gene (reference sequence). V was clipped by 5 bases and J by 1 base, with 11 bases between them. The length of the CDR3 is 14 residues. CDR3 sequence (DNA): TGTGCCAGCAGTCCGCTTATTAGCCAAGAGACCCAGTACTTC. Amino acid sequence: CASSPLISQETQYF.

The chain links TRBV7-8 to TRBJ2-7, with D unresolved. This CDR3 is 14 amino acids long. V was trimmed by 6 bases and J by 2 bases, leaving 14 bases between them. Germline V CDR1 and CDR2: SGHVS, FQNEAQ. The CDR3 loop reads CASRTVKSPYEQYF. In DNA form, the CDR3 reads TGTGCCAGCAGAACGGTGAAGAGCCCCTACGAGCAGTACTTC.

The chain's CDR3 is CASSFGNYEQYF. CDR3 nucleotides: TGTGCCAGCAGTTTTGGCAACTACGAGCAGTACTTC. The chain joins TRBV28 to TRBJ2-7; D ambiguous. CDR3 length: 12 residues. Germline CDR1 and CDR2: MDHEN and SYDVKM. Deletions cut 3 bases from V and 3 bases from J, with 6 bases between.

This chain joins TRBV7-9 and TRBJ1-1, with D possibly being TRBD1 (6 bases). Germline V gives CDR1 SEHNR, CDR2 FQNEAQ (reference sequence). There are 13 residues in the CDR3. V was cut by 1 base and J by 6 bases, with 9 bases left in between. As DNA, the CDR3 is TGTGCCAGCAGCTTAGGGGGGGGCCCTGAAGCTTTCTTT. Translation: CASSLGGGPEAFF.

With respect to this clone: The junction and the germline gene differ at one end; a read error may be behind it. The rearrangement uses TRBV29-1 and TRBJ1-5; D is unresolved. The CDR3 loop spans 14 amino acids. Germline values: CDR1 SQVTM, CDR2 ANQGSEA. CDR3 DNA: TGCGGCGTTGAAGAGGGAGGGATCAATCAGCCCCAGCATTTT. This encodes CGVEEGGINQPQHF.

The chain carries TRBV6-5 and TRBJ1-6; a weak D match, TRBD1 (6 bases). Germline CDR1 MNHEY, CDR2 SVGAGI. CDR3 size: 15 residues. Trimming removed 2 bases at V and 8 bases at J, with 13 bases between. The CDR3 protein is CASSYATGLDSPLHF. The CDR3 DNA is TGTGCCAGCAGTTACGCAACAGGGCTGGATTCACCCCTCCACTTT.

The genes are TRBV4-3 and TRBJ2-5; D remains unclear. Trimming pared 0 bases from V and 4 bases from J, leaving 3 bases between. Germline CDR1 reads LGHNA; CDR2 reads YSLEER. CDR3 length equals 12 residues. The CDR3 here is CASSQDRETQYF. Written as DNA, the CDR3 is TGCGCCAGCAGCCAAGATCGAGAGACCCAGTACTTC.

In DNA form, the CDR3 reads TGTGCCAGCAGTGGCGGGACTCCGGAGGTGGGTGAGCAGTTCTTC. It yields the protein CASSGGTPEVGEQFF. This chain uses TRBV6-5 with TRBJ2-1; TRBD2 might be the D (6 bases). CDR3 length: 15 residues. Germline CDR1 reads MNHEY; CDR2 reads SVGAGI. Trimming removed 5 bases at V and 9 bases at J, with 20 bases between.

The chain links TRBV28 to TRBJ1-1; weak D call: TRBD1 (6 bases). The germline V gene has CDR1 MDHEN and CDR2 SYDVKM. The CDR3 has 15 amino acids. Trimming removed 1 base at V and 4 bases at J, with 13 bases between. CDR3 bases: TGTGCCAGCAGTTTATTAGGGGGAGGGAGCACTGAAGCTTTCTTT. It translates to CASSLLGGGSTEAFF.

This clone was seen once. The rearrangement joins TRBV4-2 to TRBJ2-7, with TRBD1 identical over 8 bases. This CDR3 is 14 amino acids long. Trimming removed 4 bases from V and 10 bases from J; junction bases left unmatched: 12. In germline, CDR1 is LGHNA, CDR2 YNFKEQ. CDR3 amino acids: CASSLLETGAEQYF. In DNA, the CDR3 is TGTGCCAGCAGCCTTCTTGAGACAGGGGCTGAACAGTACTTC.

The rearrangement joins TRBV9 to TRBJ1-1; D is ambiguous. With 4 bases removed from V and 0 bases from J, the gap between germline ends came to 10 bases. The length of the CDR3 is 14 residues. Germline V gene lookup returns CDR1 SGDLS and CDR2 YYNGEE. The CDR3 sequence: CASSKTYMNTEAFF. CDR3 in DNA: TGTGCCAGCAGCAAAACATACATGAACACTGAAGCTTTCTTT. The full variable domain, completed using reference TRBV9 and TRBJ1-1, is DSGVTQTPKHLITATGQRVTLRCSPRSGDLSVYWYQQSLDQGLQFLIQYYNGEERAKGNILERFSAQQFPDLHSELNLSSLELGDSALYFCASSKTYMNTEAFFGQGTRLTVV.

The chain joins TRBV27 to TRBJ2-6, with TRBD2 matching over 14 bases. Germline V gene lookup returns CDR1 MNHEY and CDR2 SMNVEV (reference sequence). Trimming took 6 bases from V and 4 from J; bases not matched to a gene: 8. The length of the CDR3 is 18 residues. The CDR3 is CASSRLAGGLWGANVLTF. For the CDR3, the DNA is TGTGCCAGCAGCCGACTAGCGGGAGGGCTATGGGGGGCCAACGTCCTGACTTTC.

The chain combines TRBV7-2 with TRBJ2-1; D not resolved. CDR1 and CDR2 from the germline V gene are SGHTA and FQGNSA. The V end lost 1 base, the J end lost 9 bases, and 7 bases lay between the germline ends. CDR3 length: 12 residues. CDR3 region: CASSLGLVEQFF. In nucleotides, the CDR3 is TGTGCCAGCAGCTTAGGTCTAGTTGAGCAGTTCTTC. The full variable domain, in which reference TRBV7-2 and TRBJ2-1 provide the parts outside the CDR3, is GAGVSQSPSNKVTEKGKDVELRCDPISGHTALYWYRQSLGQGLEFLIYFQGNSAPDKSGLPSDRFSAERTGGSVSTLTIQRTQQEDSAVYLCASSLGLVEQFFGPGTRLTVL.

This chain uses TRBV28 with TRBJ2-7; weak D call: TRBD2 (5 bases). The CDR3 spans 14 residues. The V end was cut by 5 bases, the J end by 5 bases, with 16 bases between. The germline V gene has CDR1 MDHEN and CDR2 SYDVKM. The CDR3, as DNA: TGTGCCAGCAGTCTGCCCCTAGTCGGGGACGAGCAGTACTTC. Amino acids: CASSLPLVGDEQYF.

The chain employs TRBV30 and TRBJ2-1; no firm D call. This CDR3 comprises 14 residues. The germline gives CDR1 GTSNPN, CDR2 SVGIG (reference sequence). Trimming shortened V by 8 bases and J by 10 bases, and 24 bases separated the two germline ends. The CDR3 DNA is TGTGCCCTAAACGGTATAGGCCCTGGGCAAGAGCAGTTCTTC. Amino acids: CALNGIGPGQEQFF.

This chain connects TRBV9 to TRBJ2-7; D is possibly TRBD1 (6 bases). The CDR3 is 12 amino acids. The germline CDR1 and CDR2 sequences are SGDLS and YYNGEE. The V gene lost 3 bases and the J gene lost 7 bases, with 11 bases spanning the gap. The CDR3, as DNA: TGTGCCAGCAGCGGCGACAGGCCAGAGCAGTACTTC. Translated: CASSGDRPEQYF.

The chain joins TRBV19 to TRBJ2-7; TRBD2 matches 7 bases. From germline, CDR1 is LNHDA and CDR2 SQIVND (reference sequence). The V and J ends lost 3 bases and 3 bases, in that order; junction bases with no gene match: 5. CDR3 length: 14 residues. CDR3 loop: CASSMGGESYEQYF. The CDR3 DNA reads TGTGCCAGTAGTATGGGAGGGGAGAGCTACGAGCAGTACTTC.

The chain carries TRBV9 and TRBJ2-3, with 8 bases that match TRBD2. The trim removed 3 bases at V and 5 bases at J, leaving 5 bases unmatched. The CDR3 runs 14 residues. Germline-derived CDR1 and CDR2 are SGDLS and YYNGEE. Here the CDR3 DNA reads TGTGCCAGCAGCGACGGGGGGGCAGGAGATACGCAGTATTTT. It encodes CASSDGGAGDTQYF.

V gene TRBV15 combines with J gene TRBJ1-6; possibly TRBD1 for D (6 bases). Germline CDR1 reads LNHNV; CDR2 reads YYDKDF (reference sequence). CDR3 length: 13 amino acids. V was clipped by 6 bases and J by 7 bases, with 10 bases between them. Written as DNA, the CDR3 is TGTGCCACCAGGGGGACAACGAATTCACCCCTCCACTTT. Translating gives CATRGTTNSPLHF.

This clone has only one observation. The chain has TRBV5-1 and TRBJ1-3; D not certain. The CDR3 covers 16 residues. CDR1 SGHRS and CDR2 YFSETQ come from the germline V gene. V lost 4 bases to trimming and J lost 0 bases, with 14 bases between them. As DNA, the CDR3 is TGCGCCAGCAGCCCGGGAGGACTCAACTCTGGAAACACCATATATTTT. Protein sequence: CASSPGGLNSGNTIYF.

This chain links TRBV7-9 with TRBJ1-1; D call uncertain. The CDR3 is 13 amino acids. The germline CDR1 and CDR2 sequences are SEHNR and FQNEAQ (reference sequence). Trimming took 1 base from V and 5 from J, leaving 8 bases between them. CDR3 coding DNA: TGTGCCAGCAGCTTAGTATTGAGTACTGAAGCTTTCTTT. This gives the protein CASSLVLSTEAFF.

The chain combines TRBV7-3 with TRBJ1-1, with 7 bases aligning to TRBD1. CDR1 and CDR2 (germline): SGHTA, FQGTGA. After removal of 6 bases from V and 5 bases from J, the junction contained 9 bases not matched to a gene. The CDR3 covers 14 residues. The CDR3 here is CASRSRQGPTEAFF. The CDR3 DNA reads as TGTGCCAGCAGATCCCGACAGGGACCGACTGAAGCTTTCTTT.

The V gene is TRBV7-7, the J gene TRBJ2-2, with 8 bases fitting TRBD1. The CDR3 has 15 residues. In germline, CDR1 is SSHAT, CDR2 FNYEAQ (reference sequence). Trimming removed 4 bases from V and 7 bases from J; junction bases left unmatched: 8. CDR3 protein: CASSYKQGGGGELFF. As DNA, the CDR3 is TGTGCCAGCAGCTACAAACAGGGGGGCGGCGGGGAGCTGTTTTTT.

This clone has just a few counts. The chain combines TRBV18 with TRBJ2-3, with 8 positions matching TRBD2. The CDR3 sequence is 19 residues long. V lost 1 base, J lost 1 base, and 13 bases stayed unmatched. Germline V gene sequence: CDR1 KGHSH, CDR2 LQKENI. The DNA for the CDR3 is TGTGCCAGCTCACCACTCGGTGAAGCGGGAGTATTTGGCACAGATACGCAGTATTTT. Protein product: CASSPLGEAGVFGTDTQYF.

The V gene is TRBV11-2, the J gene TRBJ1-2; 8 bases agree with TRBD1. CDR3 length equals 17 residues. Per germline, CDR1 SGHAT and CDR2 FQNNGV. V dropped 0 bases and J dropped 2; count of bases not matched to a gene: 8. CDR3 sequence: CASSLDGQGAWNYGYTF. CDR3 coding DNA: TGTGCCAGCAGCTTAGATGGGCAGGGGGCTTGGAACTATGGCTACACCTTC.

The J gene is TRBJ1-6, the V gene TRBV4-1; TRBD1 agrees at 8 bases. The length of the CDR3 is 14 residues. Unmatched junction bases numbered 12, after V lost 1 base and J lost 19 bases. CDR1 and CDR2 (germline): MGHRA, YSYEKL. The CDR3 DNA reads TGCGCCAGCAGCCAAGTCCAGGGGGCGAATTCCCGGCACTTT. Translated, it gives CASSQVQGANSRHF.

The V gene is TRBV5-6, the J gene TRBJ1-5; tentative D call: TRBD1 (6 bases). The CDR3 has 15 residues. Germline values: CDR1 SGHDT, CDR2 YYEEEE. V lost 3 bases to trimming and J lost 7 bases, with 17 bases between them. The CDR3 region has the DNA TGTGCCAGCAGCTCCCTCAGGGGTACGAGGCAGCCCCAGCATTTT. This codes for CASSSLRGTRQPQHF.

V gene TRBV6-5 combines with J gene TRBJ1-5; D is ambiguous. The V gene lost 5 bases and the J gene lost 2 bases, with 13 bases spanning the gap. The CDR3 length is 15 residues. Germline CDR1 is MNHEY and CDR2 is SVGAGI. CDR3 coding DNA: TGTGCCAGCAGTCGCGATACCGGAGGCAATCAGCCCCAGCATTTT. Translated: CASSRDTGGNQPQHF.